This T cell receptor (beta chain) was found in a study of shared clonotypes between healthy human individuals (dated by TCRdb to the early 2020s). As for the study more broadly: A few men and two women, aged 18 to 49 years, made up the cohort. For each donor, CD4 naive and CD4 memory were each run on three plates, CD8 naive on two plates, and CD8 memory on one plate. Blood TCR repertoires of four to six healthy adults were deeply sequenced to estimate repertoire size and the extent of clonotype sharing between individuals. To increase sequencing depth and limit assay-specific biases, different laboratories used diverse techniques to prepare libraries and sequence TCR repertoires. Each donor's leukapheresis produced roughly between roughly 0.9 and 8.9 billion PBMCs. What the study reported, not specific to this receptor: Pairwise subsampling indicated that sequencing depth was expected to affect the degree of clonotype sharing among donors. Sampling was limited to blood, and TCR repertoires in tissue likely differ from TCR repertoires in blood. Sharing across a few donors was observed for about 5% of naive CD4, 3% to 4% of naive CD8, about 2.5% of memory CD4, and around 0.4% of memory CD8 clonotypes. The small number of donors limited the genetic and exposure-history diversity represented. Compared with non-shared clonotypes, clonotypes shared by all four sorted-subset donors had higher generation probabilities. Even with the large sequencing depth, rarefaction of the sorted-subset datasets indicated that sequencing was incomplete. Larger estimated clonotype richness was generally found for naive subsets than for memory subsets.

For the CD8 naive samples, CD45RO-negative cells were positively selected for CCR7, yielding a CD45RA+CCR7+ population from which TemRA cells were excluded. Donors were healthy HIV-negative adults with no recently reported acute infections or vaccinations. Every donor was a Caucasian adult living in Nashville, Tennessee, USA. Blood was obtained by leukapheresis, after which PBMCs were separated by Ficoll-Histopaque density gradient centrifugation and cryopreserved in liquid nitrogen vapor phase. Purity and quantity of every magnetically sorted T cell population were checked by analytical flow cytometry. Genomic DNA was isolated from each sorted fraction and quantified by UV absorbance on a Nanodrop 2000c. Using the deep immunoSEQ assay, TCR CDR3 regions were amplified from genomic DNA by multiplex PCR. For each cell subset, the extracted genomic DNA was distributed evenly across all wells of several immunoSEQ 96-well plates, and each plate served as one replicate. Each replicate PCR for sorted subsets received approximately 200 ng genomic DNA, equal to tens of thousands of T cell genomes. Purified libraries were quantified with a Qubit 3.0 fluorometer, sized on a Bioanalyzer 2100, and re-quantified with the KAPA Library Quantification kit. Each immunoSEQ 96-well plate was sequenced on its own single-read 150-cycle Illumina NextSeq 550 flow cell. Per the original workflow: Because the immunoSEQ output held only junctional sequences and lacked quality scores, the filtering could not match the filtering applied to full-length reads. Sequences were annotated with PyIR, a Python wrapper for IgBLAST v1.9, using IMGT germline references to assign V/J genes and CDR3. Any read was removed if the V/J assignment was weak (E-value above 1e-6), the CDR3 was missing, or the read contained stop codons, out-of-frame junctions, or ambiguous translated residues. V3J clonotypes were defined as sequences sharing an identical inferred V gene, J gene, and CDR3 amino acid sequence. Percentage overlap between repertoires was calculated by dividing the number of shared unique clonotypes by the size of the smaller repertoire. Repertoire richness was assessed with RTK rarefaction, the Chao1 estimator, and Recon v2.1 estimates of unobserved clonotypes. Generation probabilities were computed with OLGA for all TCRbeta clonotypes obtained by the gDNA method from several donors. This is the immuneACCESS table as TCRdb keeps it, with only in-frame sequences that have V and J called. A part of the clones is gone; compared with another copy, unresolved V genes explain less than half, and the rest is unexplained. V and J calls and clone size follow that table, whereas D and trimming were derived from the DNA. Within this sample are around 2,000,000 clones, with about 95% of them counted one time only. The ten biggest clones cover 1% to 1.5% of the sample.

A note on this clone: No antigen is known for it. The sample holds no much larger clone one base away, and base qualities are not on file.

The V and J ends are trimmed by 0 bases and 0 bases, leaving 16 bases between them. Reading the germline V gene gives CDR1 SGHRS and CDR2 YFSETQ. The CDR3 goes from the cysteine to the phenylalanine over 17 residues. Here the CDR3 DNA is all that survives: 51 bases in frame from base 1. The sequenced sample was naive CD8+ T cells sorted from blood. Interpreted using the paper, the cell subset or site label stands for: CD45RA+CCR7+. The clonotype originates from a man aged 18-30 years in good health. The chain employs TRBV5-1 and TRBJ2-7; no D gene can be assigned with confidence. The nucleotides are TGCGCCAGCAGCTTGGATTCGGGCCTAAAGGTCTCCTACGAGCAGTACTTC. This translates into CASSLDSGLKVSYEQYF.